The 3 T cell receptor beta chains below all came from one sample that was sequenced in a study of T cell repertoires in cytomegalovirus infection. Via MiXCR, TCRdb re-called the reads, giving one row per CDR3 protein. The sample shows some 350,000 distinct CDR3 sequences, about a third of them seen only once. The antigens these receptors bind are not known. This specimen was cultured PBMCs, taken from culture after CMV antigen stimulation. These TCRs come from a human donor in good health (CMV status not recorded). Some clones in this sample may be carry-over from other donors' samples.

This clonotype was detected only a few times. The rearrangement uses TRBV27 and TRBJ2-7; 12 bases align to TRBD2. Germline CDR1 is MNHEY and CDR2 is SMNVEV (reference sequence). J lost 4 bases, V lost 4 bases, and 5 bases had no gene match. The CDR3 totals 15 residues. The CDR3 DNA reads TGTGCCAGCAGTTACCGCGGACTAGCGGGATACGAGCAGTACGTC. Its translation: CASSYRGLAGYEQYV.

The rearrangement uses TRBV12-3 or TRBV12-4 and TRBJ1-2, with D hard to call. The CDR3 consists of 13 residues. V lost 4 bases and J 4 bases, leaving 10 bases between the germline ends. The DNA for the CDR3 is TGTGCCAGCAGTTCCACGGCCCTCTATGGCTACACCTTC. Its protein product is CASSSTALYGYTF.

The chain combines TRBV11-3 with TRBJ1-1, with TRBD1 matching over 12 bases. The germline gives CDR1 SGHNT, CDR2 YENEEA. Losses at the gene ends were 5 bases for V and 8 bases for J; bases not matched to a gene: 9. There are 15 residues in the CDR3. The CDR3 spells CASSPGGTGGWEAFF. CDR3 nucleotide sequence: TGTGCCAGCAGCCCAGGGGGGACAGGGGGCTGGGAAGCTTTCTTT.